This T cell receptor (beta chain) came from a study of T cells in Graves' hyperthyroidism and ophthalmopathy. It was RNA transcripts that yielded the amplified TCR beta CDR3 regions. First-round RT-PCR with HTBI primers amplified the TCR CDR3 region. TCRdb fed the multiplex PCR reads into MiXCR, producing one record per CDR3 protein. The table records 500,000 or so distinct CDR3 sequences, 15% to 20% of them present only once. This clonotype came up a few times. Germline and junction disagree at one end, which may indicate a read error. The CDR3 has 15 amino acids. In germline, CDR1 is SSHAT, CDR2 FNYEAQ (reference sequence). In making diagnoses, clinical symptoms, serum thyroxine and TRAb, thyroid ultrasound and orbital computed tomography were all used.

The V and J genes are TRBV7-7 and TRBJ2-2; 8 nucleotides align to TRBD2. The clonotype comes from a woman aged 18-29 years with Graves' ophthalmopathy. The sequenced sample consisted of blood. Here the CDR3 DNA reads TGTGCTAGCAGCTTAACGGGGGGGCAAGACGGGGAGCTGTTTTTT. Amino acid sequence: CASSLTGGQDGELFF.